The 31 T cell receptor beta chains in this list originate from one sample, sequenced in a study of T cell responses to AZD1222 COVID-19 vaccine. Profiling relied on immunoSEQ multiplex PCR, and the TCRdb table lists in-frame clones only, not all of them. The sample holds roughly 150,000 clones, about nine tenths seen once. The input for sequencing was peripheral blood, taken on day 0 of AZD1222 vaccination. These receptors all come from an adult in good health.

The CDR3 here is CASSERPETYGYTF. DNA for the CDR3: TGTGCCAGCAGTGAAAGGCCGGAAACTTATGGCTACACCTTC. The genes are TRBV2 and TRBJ1-2; no clear D gene. The CDR3 is made up of 14 amino acids. The V end lost 2 bases, the J end lost 5 bases, and 12 bases lay between the germline ends. The germline V gene has CDR1 SNHLY and CDR2 FYNNEI.

V gene TRBV6-2 or TRBV6-3 combines with J gene TRBJ2-7; D possibly corresponds to TRBD1 (5 bases). Looked up from germline, CDR1 is MNHEY and CDR2 is SVGEGT. This CDR3 is 11 amino acids long. The germline V and J ends were trimmed by 2 bases and 6 bases, with 5 bases remaining between them. The CDR3 region is CASSYGAEQYF. The DNA of the CDR3 is TGTGCCAGCAGTTACGGGGCCGAGCAGTACTTC.

This clone was observed once. The chain recombines TRBV28 with TRBJ1-1, with a weak D call TRBD1 (5 bases). This CDR3 is 15 amino acids long. Germline CDR1 and CDR2: MDHEN and SYDVKM. The ends were cut back, 3 bases at V and 1 base at J, with 12 bases in the middle. CDR3 residues: CASSFQGSENTEAFF. As DNA, the CDR3 is TGTGCCAGCAGTTTCCAGGGCTCGGAGAACACTGAAGCTTTCTTT.

The chain employs TRBV2 and TRBJ1-4; a weak D match, TRBD1 (5 bases). Between the trimmed V and J ends, which lost 6 bases and 3 bases, there was a span of 11 bases. CDR1 and CDR2 from the germline V gene are SNHLY and FYNNEI. This CDR3 has 14 residues. The CDR3 DNA reads TGTGCCAGCAGATGGCAAGGGGCTAATGAAAAACTGTTTTTT. Translation gives CASRWQGANEKLFF.

This clone has more than one count but fewer than ten. V usage is TRBV28 and J usage is TRBJ2-2; 7 bases fit TRBD1. CDR1 and CDR2 from the germline V gene are MDHEN and SYDVKM. Trimming removed 6 bases from V and 0 bases from J; junction bases left unmatched: 13. CDR3 length: 18 residues. CDR3 loop: CASSLKGTDVTNTGELFF. The CDR3 coding sequence is TGTGCCAGCAGCCTAAAAGGGACAGACGTAACGAACACCGGGGAGCTGTTTTTT.

The rearrangement joins TRBV15 to TRBJ2-7; 7 bases map to TRBD1. Trimming took 4 bases from V and 7 from J; bases not matched to a gene: 10. The CDR3 totals 14 residues. The V gene's germline CDR1 is LNHNV and CDR2 YYDKDF (reference sequence). This CDR3 reads CATSIPGQLWEQYF. CDR3 DNA: TGTGCCACCAGCATCCCGGGACAGCTGTGGGAGCAGTACTTC.

V gene TRBV28 combines with J gene TRBJ1-2; D is unresolved. Looked up from germline, CDR1 is MDHEN and CDR2 is SYDVKM. The V end was cut by 2 bases, the J end by 0 bases, with 10 bases between. This CDR3 spans 15 amino acids. CDR3 DNA sequence: TGTGCCAGCAGTTTAAGCCGGGAAGCTAACTATGGCTACACCTTC. This translates into CASSLSREANYGYTF.

The rearrangement joins TRBV7-9 to TRBJ2-5; 11 bases are shared with TRBD2. Germline V CDR1 and CDR2: SEHNR, FQNEAQ (reference sequence). V shed 4 bases, J shed 5 bases, and the junction held 3 bases outside the gene matches. The CDR3 contains 14 residues. CDR3 amino acids: CASSSRTSGETQYF. The CDR3 DNA reads TGTGCCAGCAGCTCCAGGACTAGCGGGGAGACCCAGTACTTC.

This clone has just one count. This chain connects TRBV28 to TRBJ2-7; 7 bases fit TRBD1. The CDR3 runs to 13 residues. Germline CDR1 reads MDHEN; CDR2 reads SYDVKM. V shed 7 bases and J 1 base; nucleotides not matched to a gene: 4. The CDR3 region is CASISTGSYEQYF. The CDR3 DNA reads TGTGCCAGCATATCGACAGGGTCCTACGAGCAGTACTTC. The whole variable domain, remainder taken from reference TRBV28 and TRBJ2-7, is DVKVTQSSRYLVKRTGEKVFLECVQDMDHENMFWYRQDPGLGLRLIYFSYDVKMKEKGDIPEGYSVSREKKERFSLILESASTNQTSMYLCASISTGSYEQYFGPGTRLTVT.

The chain employs TRBV3-1 (or the pseudogene TRBV3-2) and TRBJ2-3, with TRBD2 matching 9 bases. The V gene end was trimmed by 4 bases and the J gene end by 1 base; junction bases not matched to a gene: 3. The CDR3 is made up of 15 amino acids. Germline V CDR1 and CDR2: LGHDT, YNNKEL (reference sequence). The CDR3 here is CASSPLAGRTDTQYF. Here the CDR3 DNA reads TGTGCCAGCAGCCCTCTAGCGGGGCGCACAGATACGCAGTATTTT.

The rearrangement uses TRBV5-6 and TRBJ2-7; TRBD2 might be the D (5 bases). The CDR3 is 13 residues long. V was cut by 2 bases and J by 4 bases, with 10 bases left in between. Germline V CDR1 and CDR2: SGHDT, YYEEEE. CDR3 bases: TGTGCCAGCAGCTTTTTTCGGGGTTACGAGCAGTACTTC. This gives the protein CASSFFRGYEQYF.

The sample holds one count of this clone. The chain uses TRBV5-1 and TRBJ2-1, with D unclear. Trimming pared 2 bases from V and 6 bases from J, leaving 9 bases between. The CDR3 has 13 residues. Germline assignment: CDR1 SGHRS and CDR2 YFSETQ. CDR3 coding DNA: TGCGCCAGCAGCTTAACGGTGGTCAATGAGCAGTTCTTC. The encoded protein is CASSLTVVNEQFF. The complete variable domain, with remaining parts taken from reference TRBV5-1 and TRBJ2-1, reads KAGVTQTPRYLIKTRGQQVTLSCSPISGHRSVSWYQQTPGQGLQFLFEYFSETQRNKGNFPGRFSGRQFSNSRSEMNVSTLELGDSALYLCASSLTVVNEQFFGPGTRLTVL.

The chain couples TRBV5-6 to TRBJ1-5; no firm D call. The CDR3 spans 14 residues. The V end lost 1 base, the J end lost 0 bases, and 5 bases lay between the germline ends. CDR1 is SGHDT, CDR2 YYEEEE, per germline. The CDR3: CASSLLRSNQPQHF. The CDR3 bases are TGTGCCAGCAGCTTGCTCCGTAGCAATCAGCCCCAGCATTTT. The whole variable domain, filled in from reference TRBV5-6 and TRBJ1-5, reads DAGVTQSPTHLIKTRGQQVTLRCSPKSGHDTVSWYQQALGQGPQFIFQYYEEEERQRGNFPDRFSGHQFPNYSSELNVNALLLGDSALYLCASSLLRSNQPQHFGDGTRLSIL.

The chain recombines TRBV7-2 with TRBJ2-2; D uncertain. V dropped 1 base and J dropped 2 bases, with 11 bases sitting between them. The CDR3 is made up of 16 amino acids. The germline V gene has CDR1 SGHTA and CDR2 FQGNSA. CDR3 DNA sequence: TGTGCCAGCAGCTTAGATGGCATACCAAACACCGGGGAGCTGTTTTTT. Protein product: CASSLDGIPNTGELFF.

The V and J genes are TRBV6-6 and TRBJ1-1, with a possible D match to TRBD1 (6 bases). Germline values: CDR1 MNHNY, CDR2 SVGAGI (reference sequence). Trimming took off 5 bases at V and 0 bases at J, with 31 bases between the two ends. CDR3 length: 21 residues. CDR3 in DNA: TGTGCCAGCAGTCAACCGTGGGGGGCTAACACCCACATCTACCTGAACACTGAAGCTTTCTTT. Translated: CASSQPWGANTHIYLNTEAFF.

This chain links TRBV29-1 with TRBJ1-1; D uncertain. The germline V gene has CDR1 SQVTM and CDR2 ANQGSEA. Deletions cut 3 bases from V and 5 bases from J, with 10 bases between. This CDR3 has 12 amino acids. The CDR3 here is CSVEVLWTEAFF. The CDR3 DNA sequence: TGCAGCGTTGAGGTGTTGTGGACTGAAGCTTTCTTT.

This chain uses TRBV4-1 with TRBJ1-2; D possibly corresponds to TRBD1 (5 bases). Trimming cost V 1 base and J 7 bases, with 16 bases left between them. Germline V gene data show CDR1 as MGHRA and CDR2 as YSYEKL. The CDR3 runs 15 residues. The CDR3 DNA reads as TGCGCCAGCAGCCAAGGACAGACAGAGCGGTCTGGCTACACCTTC. It codes for CASSQGQTERSGYTF.

The V call is TRBV9, the J call TRBJ2-1, with TRBD2 as a possible D gene (5 bases). The length of the CDR3 is 16 residues. The germline V and J ends were trimmed by 0 bases and 2 bases, with 12 bases remaining between them. Germline CDR1 reads SGDLS; CDR2 reads YYNGEE. The CDR3 DNA reads as TGTGCCAGCAGCGTAGGTCCAGCGGTCACCTACAATGAGCAGTTCTTC. Translated, it gives CASSVGPAVTYNEQFF.

The gene calls are TRBV7-9 and TRBJ2-1; D not resolved. V dropped 1 base and J dropped 12 bases, with 7 bases sitting between them. The CDR3 is 11 residues long. CDR1 is SEHNR, CDR2 FQNEAQ, per germline (reference sequence). CDR3 bases: TGTGCCAGCAGCTTAGAGATGGGGCAGTTCTTC. Translated, it gives CASSLEMGQFF.

This chain links TRBV11-2 with TRBJ2-7; D perhaps matches TRBD1 (6 bases). CDR1 SGHAT and CDR2 FQNNGV come from the germline V gene. The CDR3 is 15 amino acids. V lost 6 bases and J 0 bases, leaving 15 bases between the germline ends. The CDR3 DNA sequence: TGTGCCAGCAGTTCCCCCGGGACAAACTCCTACGAGCAGTACTTC. It specifies CASSSPGTNSYEQYF.

The chain couples TRBV6-1 to TRBJ2-7, with D unclear. V was pared by 2 bases and J by 4 bases, with 9 bases between. CDR1 MNHNS and CDR2 SASEGT come from the germline V gene. The CDR3 spans 13 residues. CDR3 nucleotide sequence: TGTGCCAGCAGTGAAACGGTTGTGTACGAGCAGTACTTC. It translates to CASSETVVYEQYF.

The chain couples TRBV7-2 to TRBJ1-2; 8 bases line up with TRBD1. CDR3 length: 17 amino acids. The J segment lost 1 base and the V segment lost 1 base, leaving 8 bases of the junction unmatched. From germline, CDR1 is SGHTA and CDR2 FQGNSA. CDR3 protein: CASSLEPRTGLNYGYTF. The CDR3 DNA reads TGTGCCAGCAGCTTAGAGCCTAGGACAGGGCTTAACTATGGCTACACCTTC.

The chain joins TRBV28 to TRBJ1-5; TRBD1 matches 10 bases. V shed 3 bases and J 2 bases; nucleotides not matched to a gene: 7. The CDR3 has 17 amino acids. The germline gives CDR1 MDHEN, CDR2 SYDVKM. The CDR3, as DNA: TGTGCCAGCAGTTTCGACAGGGGGCAGATAGGCAATCAGCCCCAGCATTTT. Translation gives CASSFDRGQIGNQPQHF.

CDR3 amino acids: CASSEQGSRTEAFF. The CDR3 DNA reads TGTGCCAGCAGCGAACAGGGGTCCCGAACTGAAGCTTTCTTT. The chain is built from TRBV7-3 and TRBJ1-1, with 7 bases aligning to TRBD1. The ends lost 5 bases at V and 5 bases at J; junction bases unmatched: 8. Per germline, CDR1 SGHTA and CDR2 FQGTGA. The CDR3 totals 14 residues.

The genes are TRBV19 and TRBJ1-3; D remains ambiguous. V was pared by 5 bases and J by 3 bases, with 11 bases between. CDR1 LNHDA and CDR2 SQIVND come from the germline V gene (reference sequence). The CDR3 spans 14 residues. This CDR3 is CASSWKGGGNTIYF. CDR3 bases: TGTGCCAGTAGTTGGAAGGGCGGTGGAAACACCATATATTTT.

V and J are TRBV6-2 or TRBV6-3 and TRBJ1-1, with a weak D call TRBD1 (6 bases). The CDR3 is made up of 16 amino acids. The ends were cut back, 5 bases at V and 8 bases at J, with 24 bases in the middle. Per the germline V gene, CDR1 is MNHEY and CDR2 is SVGEGT. The CDR3 reads CASSPMRQTGTLEAFF. In nucleotides, the CDR3 is TGTGCCAGCAGTCCGATGCGTCAGACCGGGACACTGGAAGCTTTCTTT.

This clone appeared once. This chain uses TRBV29-1 with TRBJ2-1; D remains unclear. The CDR3 consists of 13 residues. Per germline, CDR1 SQVTM and CDR2 ANQGSEA. V dropped 7 bases and J dropped 3 bases, with 13 bases sitting between them. This chain's CDR3 is CSGRVSSYNEQFF. Written as DNA, the CDR3 is TGCAGCGGAAGAGTTAGCAGCTACAATGAGCAGTTCTTC.

The rearrangement joins TRBV6-2 or TRBV6-3 to TRBJ1-1, with D unclear. Germline CDR1 is MNHEY and CDR2 is SVGEGT. V lost 0 bases and J 3 bases, leaving 8 bases between the germline ends. The CDR3 loop spans 14 amino acids. The CDR3 protein is CASSYSLWYTEAFF. CDR3 bases: TGTGCCAGCAGTTACTCGCTCTGGTACACTGAAGCTTTCTTT.

This chain connects TRBV25-1 to TRBJ1-2; D is unclear. The CDR3 loop spans 13 amino acids. Germline CDR1 is MGHDK and CDR2 is SYGVNS. Trimming removed 4 bases from V and 4 bases from J, with 10 bases in between. The CDR3 is CASSVMESYGYTF. In DNA form, the CDR3 reads TGTGCCAGCAGTGTAATGGAGAGCTATGGCTACACCTTC.

This chain connects TRBV5-4 to TRBJ2-5; tentative D call: TRBD1 (5 bases). The CDR3 runs to 14 residues. Germline lookup yields CDR1 SGHNT and CDR2 YYREEE (reference sequence). Trimming removed 0 bases at V and 1 base at J, with 7 bases between. The CDR3 coding sequence is TGTGCCAGCAGCTTGGTAGACAGCCAAGAGACCCAGTACTTC. Protein sequence: CASSLVDSQETQYF.

The CDR3 region has the DNA TGTGCCAGCAGCTGGGGGATCTTAGCGGGCTCCTACGAGCAGTACTTC. It translates to CASSWGILAGSYEQYF. The genes are TRBV5-5 and TRBJ2-7; 7 positions match TRBD2. Unmatched junction bases numbered 9, after V lost 3 bases and J lost 0 bases. The CDR3 is 16 residues long. The germline CDR1 and CDR2 sequences are SGHKS and YYEKEE (reference sequence).